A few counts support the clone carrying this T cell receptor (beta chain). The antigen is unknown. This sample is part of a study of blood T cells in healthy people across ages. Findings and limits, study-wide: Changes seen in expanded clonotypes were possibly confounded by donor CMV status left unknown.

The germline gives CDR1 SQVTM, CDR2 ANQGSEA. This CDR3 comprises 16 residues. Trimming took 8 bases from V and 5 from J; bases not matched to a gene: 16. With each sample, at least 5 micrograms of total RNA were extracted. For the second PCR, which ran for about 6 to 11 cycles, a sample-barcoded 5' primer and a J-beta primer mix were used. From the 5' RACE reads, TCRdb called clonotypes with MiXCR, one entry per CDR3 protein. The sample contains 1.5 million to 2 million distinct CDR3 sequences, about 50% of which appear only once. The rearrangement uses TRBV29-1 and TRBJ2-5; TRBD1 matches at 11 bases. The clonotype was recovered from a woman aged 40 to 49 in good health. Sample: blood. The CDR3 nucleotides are TGCAGCCCATTAATCCGGGGACAGGGGGTCGGGGAGACCCAGTACTTC. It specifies CSPLIRGQGVGETQYF.